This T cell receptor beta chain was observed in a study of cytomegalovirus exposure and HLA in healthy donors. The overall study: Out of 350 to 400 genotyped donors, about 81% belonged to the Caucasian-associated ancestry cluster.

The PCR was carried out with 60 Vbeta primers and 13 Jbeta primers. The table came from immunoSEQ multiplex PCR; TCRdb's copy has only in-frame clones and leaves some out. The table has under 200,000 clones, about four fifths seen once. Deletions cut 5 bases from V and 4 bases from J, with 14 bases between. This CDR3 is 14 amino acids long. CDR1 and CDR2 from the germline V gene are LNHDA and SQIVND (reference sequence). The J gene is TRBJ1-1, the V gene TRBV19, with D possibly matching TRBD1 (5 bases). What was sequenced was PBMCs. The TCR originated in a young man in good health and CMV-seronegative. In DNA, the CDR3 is TGTGCCAGTAGTCAAACCTGGGGCTCCACTGAAGCTTTCTTT. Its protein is CASSQTWGSTEAFF.